Listed below are T cell receptor beta chains from one sample, sequenced in a study of response to subunit inactivated influenza vaccine. TCRdb re-called the RT-PCR reads with MiXCR, one entry per CDR3 protein. The sample has 800,000 to 1,000,000 distinct CDR3 sequences, around 21% seen once. This specimen was PBMCs from blood, taken approximately 5 days after vaccination. The receptors come from a man in his fifties who received an inactivated influenza vaccine. CDR3s include the opening cysteine and the closing phenylalanine or tryptophan. Fields, in order: V gene, clone size, J gene, D gene, CDR3 protein, CDR3 DNA. D genes are given only for firm matches. Some rows mark clone size as missing; the rest say once, few, many or name a class of expanded clone.

V gene: TRBV7-8
clone size: few
J gene: TRBJ2-3
D gene: TRBD1
CDR3 protein: CASRRYNMDRSTDTQYF
CDR3 DNA: TGTGCCAGCAGGCGTTATAATATGGACAGGAGCACAGATACGCAGTATTTT

V gene: TRBV7-9
clone size: -
J gene: TRBJ2-1
D gene: TRBD2
CDR3 protein: CASSSRGGTAPRQFF
CDR3 DNA: TGTGCCAGCAGCTCGCGGGGGGGGACAGCGCCGCGGCAGTTCTTC

V gene: TRBV28
clone size: -
J gene: TRBJ2-4
D gene: TRBD1
CDR3 protein: CASSLQDRVLAKNIQYF
CDR3 DNA: TGTGCCAGCAGCCTCCAAGACAGGGTCCTAGCCAAAAACATTCAGTACTTC

V gene: TRBV11-2
clone size: few
J gene: TRBJ2-4
D gene: -
CDR3 protein: CASNHWGGKNIQYF
CDR3 DNA: TGTGCCAGCAACCACTGGGGTGGCAAAAACATTCAGTACTTC

V gene: TRBV29-1
clone size: many
J gene: TRBJ2-3
D gene: TRBD1
CDR3 protein: CSVGKGAIADTQYF
CDR3 DNA: TGCAGCGTTGGTAAGGGGGCGATTGCAGATACGCAGTATTTT

V gene: TRBV28
clone size: few
J gene: TRBJ1-5
D gene: -
CDR3 protein: CASSFNPWSNQPQHF
CDR3 DNA: TGTGCCAGCAGTTTCAATCCCTGGAGCAATCAGCCCCAGCATTTT

V gene: TRBV7-2
clone size: few
J gene: TRBJ2-7
D gene: TRBD2
CDR3 protein: CASSLGGRFDEQYF
CDR3 DNA: TGTGCCAGCAGCTTAGGCGGGAGGTTCGACGAGCAGTACTTC

V gene: TRBV12-3/TRBV12-4
clone size: -
J gene: TRBJ2-1
D gene: -
CDR3 protein: CASSRSGTGSYNEQFF
CDR3 DNA: TGTGCCAGCAGTCGCTCCGGGACGGGGTCCTACAATGAGCAGTTCTTC

V gene: TRBV29-1
clone size: many
J gene: TRBJ1-5
D gene: TRBD1
CDR3 protein: CSVGQGAGNQPQHF
CDR3 DNA: TGCAGCGTGGGACAGGGGGCGGGCAATCAGCCCCAGCATTTT

V gene: TRBV7-2
clone size: -
J gene: TRBJ2-7
D gene: TRBD2
CDR3 protein: CASSEQAGGFYF
CDR3 DNA: TGTGCCAGCAGCGAACAGGCGGGGGGTTTCTACTTC

V gene: TRBV6-1
clone size: few
J gene: TRBJ2-5
D gene: TRBD1
CDR3 protein: CASSAIEQGARETQYF
CDR3 DNA: TGTGCCAGCAGTGCGATTGAACAGGGGGCCAGGGAGACCCAGTACTTC

V gene: TRBV12-3/TRBV12-4
clone size: -
J gene: TRBJ1-1
D gene: -
CDR3 protein: CASSPNRVGTEAFF
CDR3 DNA: TGTGCCAGCAGTCCTAACAGGGTTGGGACTGAAGCTTTCTTT

V gene: TRBV7-2
clone size: few
J gene: TRBJ2-5
D gene: TRBD1
CDR3 protein: CASSPWGQGNPQYF
CDR3 DNA: TGTGCCAGCAGCCCCTGGGGACAGGGCAATCCCCAGTACTTC

V gene: TRBV5-1
clone size: once
J gene: TRBJ2-3
D gene: -
CDR3 protein: CASSFPPDTQYF
CDR3 DNA: TGCGCCAGCAGCTTCCCCCCAGATACGCAGTATTTT

V gene: TRBV12-3/TRBV12-4
clone size: few
J gene: TRBJ1-1
D gene: TRBD1
CDR3 protein: CASSARDRAREAFF
CDR3 DNA: TGTGCCAGCAGTGCCCGGGACAGGGCCCGTGAAGCTTTCTTT

V gene: TRBV20-1
clone size: few
J gene: TRBJ2-4
D gene: TRBD1
CDR3 protein: CSARDSMTGQKNIQYF
CDR3 DNA: TGCAGTGCTAGAGATTCCATGACGGGACAGAAAAACATTCAGTACTTC

V gene: TRBV7-9
clone size: few
J gene: TRBJ2-5
D gene: TRBD2
CDR3 protein: CASSRESGTTETQYF
CDR3 DNA: TGTGCCAGCAGCCGGGAATCCGGGACTACAGAGACCCAGTACTTC

V gene: TRBV6-6
clone size: many
J gene: TRBJ2-1
D gene: -
CDR3 protein: CASSLGTNEQFF
CDR3 DNA: TGTGCCAGCAGCCTAGGCACCAATGAGCAGTTCTTC

V gene: TRBV3-1
clone size: -
J gene: TRBJ2-1
D gene: TRBD2
CDR3 protein: CASCKQISGRLRNEQFF
CDR3 DNA: TGTGCCTCCTGCAAGCAGATCAGCGGGAGACTGCGCAATGAGCAGTTCTTC

V gene: TRBV5-6
clone size: -
J gene: TRBJ2-5
D gene: -
CDR3 protein: CASSLELGKETQYF
CDR3 DNA: TGTGCCAGCAGCTTGGAGCTGGGAAAAGAGACCCAGTACTTC

V gene: TRBV10-3
clone size: few
J gene: TRBJ2-1
D gene: TRBD2
CDR3 protein: CAISESGTRFNEQFF
CDR3 DNA: TGTGCCATCAGTGAGTCCGGGACTAGATTCAATGAGCAGTTCTTC

V gene: TRBV3-1
clone size: many
J gene: TRBJ1-1
D gene: -
CDR3 protein: CASSQVGGGTEAFF
CDR3 DNA: TGTGCCAGCAGCCAAGTAGGCGGGGGTACTGAAGCTTTCTTT

V gene: TRBV29-1
clone size: few
J gene: TRBJ2-2
D gene: TRBD2
CDR3 protein: CSVLTSGKSGELFF
CDR3 DNA: TGCAGCGTCCTGACTAGCGGGAAATCCGGGGAGCTGTTTTTT

V gene: TRBV15
clone size: few
J gene: TRBJ2-3
D gene: TRBD1
CDR3 protein: CATSHRGVRTDTQYF
CDR3 DNA: TGTGCCACCAGCCACAGGGGAGTACGCACAGATACGCAGTATTTT

V gene: TRBV5-1
clone size: -
J gene: TRBJ2-3
D gene: -
CDR3 protein: CASSHTNRQSQTDTQYF
CDR3 DNA: TGCGCCAGCAGCCATACAAACAGACAGAGCCAAACAGATACGCAGTATTTT

V gene: TRBV7-9
clone size: few
J gene: TRBJ2-1
D gene: TRBD2
CDR3 protein: CASSFFTSGSANEQFF
CDR3 DNA: TGTGCCAGCAGCTTCTTCACTAGCGGTAGCGCCAATGAGCAGTTCTTC

V gene: TRBV27
clone size: few
J gene: TRBJ2-2
D gene: -
CDR3 protein: CASSQGLINTGELFF
CDR3 DNA: TGTGCCAGCAGTCAGGGTCTTATAAACACCGGGGAGCTGTTTTTT

V gene: TRBV5-5
clone size: few
J gene: TRBJ2-2
D gene: -
CDR3 protein: CASTRAMGELFF
CDR3 DNA: TGTGCCAGCACCCGGGCCATGGGGGAGCTGTTTTTT

V gene: TRBV7-6
clone size: few
J gene: TRBJ2-3
D gene: -
CDR3 protein: CASSLARQRTQYF
CDR3 DNA: TGTGCCAGCAGCTTAGCGCGTCAGAGGACGCAGTATTTT

V gene: TRBV5-1
clone size: -
J gene: TRBJ2-2
D gene: -
CDR3 protein: CASSLAVSSGTGELFF
CDR3 DNA: TGCGCCAGCAGCTTGGCCGTTAGCTCGGGCACCGGGGAGCTGTTTTTT